A selection of T cell receptor beta chains follows, all from one sample in a study of blood T cell repertoires in COVID-19. Only in-frame clones appear in the TCRdb table, and some are missing; sequencing was by immunoSEQ multiplex PCR. Among approximately 270,000 clones listed, roughly 89% were seen once. Sequenced: PBMCs or T cells enriched from blood (not recorded which). These receptor sequences come from an older woman who had recovered from COVID-19. Both conserved end residues are part of each CDR3. Each record gives: J gene, V gene, clone size, CDR3 length, D gene, CDR3 DNA, CDR3 protein. The D gene is left open where the match is weak. Part of the rows lack a size; the others show once, few, many or a class for expanded clones.

j_gene: TRBJ1-1
v_gene: TRBV2
abundance: NA
len: 17
d_gene: NA
CDR3nt: TGTGCCAGCAGTGAAGCAGGCCGGGGACTAATGAACACTGAAGCTTTCTTT
CDR3aa: CASSEAGRGLMNTEAFF

j_gene: TRBJ2-6
v_gene: TRBV14
abundance: once
len: 16
d_gene: NA
CDR3nt: TGTGCCAGCAGCCCATCAACAGACTCTGGGGCCAACGTCCTGACTTTC
CDR3aa: CASSPSTDSGANVLTF

j_gene: TRBJ1-4
v_gene: TRBV6-1
abundance: NA
len: 14
d_gene: TRBD1
CDR3nt: TGTGCCAGCAGTGAACAGGGGGTGGCAGAAAAACTGTTTTTT
CDR3aa: CASSEQGVAEKLFF

j_gene: TRBJ2-3
v_gene: TRBV5-6
abundance: NA
len: 14
d_gene: NA
CDR3nt: TGTGCCAGCAGCTTAGGAGGATACACAGATACGCAGTATTTT
CDR3aa: CASSLGGYTDTQYF

j_gene: TRBJ1-5
v_gene: TRBV18
abundance: NA
len: 14
d_gene: NA
CDR3nt: TGTGCCAGCTCACCAGGGTACGGGGAGAGTCCCCAGCATTTT
CDR3aa: CASSPGYGESPQHF

j_gene: TRBJ2-7
v_gene: TRBV28
abundance: NA
len: 16
d_gene: TRBD1
CDR3nt: TGTGCCAGCAGGCCCGAAGGGACAGGGGGGAGATACGAGCAGTACTTC
CDR3aa: CASRPEGTGGRYEQYF

j_gene: TRBJ2-3
v_gene: TRBV18
abundance: NA
len: 15
d_gene: NA
CDR3nt: TGTGCCAGCTCACCACTGCCACTTCCTACAGATACGCAGTATTTT
CDR3aa: CASSPLPLPTDTQYF

j_gene: TRBJ1-6
v_gene: TRBV30
abundance: NA
len: 15
d_gene: NA
CDR3nt: TGTGCCTGGAGTCCACGCGGGACCTACAATTCACCCCTCCACTTT
CDR3aa: CAWSPRGTYNSPLHF

j_gene: TRBJ2-7
v_gene: TRBV7-9
abundance: NA
len: 16
d_gene: NA
CDR3nt: TGTGCCAGCAGCTTAGTTGGGGGGATGGAAAACTACGAGCAGTACTTC
CDR3aa: CASSLVGGMENYEQYF

j_gene: TRBJ1-6
v_gene: TRBV6-5
abundance: NA
len: 15
d_gene: NA
CDR3nt: TGTGCCAGCAGGGAGACAGTTTCCTATAATTCACCCCTCCACTTT
CDR3aa: CASRETVSYNSPLHF

j_gene: TRBJ2-7
v_gene: TRBV5-1
abundance: NA
len: 15
d_gene: TRBD2
CDR3nt: TGCGCCAGCAGCTTCAATAGCGGGAACTCCTACGAGCAGTACTTC
CDR3aa: CASSFNSGNSYEQYF

j_gene: TRBJ1-4
v_gene: TRBV3-1/TRBV3-2
abundance: once
len: 15
d_gene: TRBD1
CDR3nt: TGTGCCAGCAGCCAATCAGGGACAGGGTGGCATAAACTGTTTTTT
CDR3aa: CASSQSGTGWHKLFF

j_gene: TRBJ2-3
v_gene: TRBV4-2
abundance: NA
len: 15
d_gene: TRBD1
CDR3nt: TGTGCCAGCAGCCTTGGGACAGGGTCGACAGATACGCAGTATTTT
CDR3aa: CASSLGTGSTDTQYF

j_gene: TRBJ2-1
v_gene: TRBV28
abundance: NA
len: 16
d_gene: TRBD2
CDR3nt: TGTGCCAGCAGTTCCAGCGGGAGTGGCTCCTACAATGAGCAGTTCTTC
CDR3aa: CASSSSGSGSYNEQFF

j_gene: TRBJ2-7
v_gene: TRBV30
abundance: NA
len: 12
d_gene: NA
CDR3nt: TGTGCCTGGAGTGTAACATCCTACGAGCAGTACTTC
CDR3aa: CAWSVTSYEQYF

j_gene: TRBJ2-7
v_gene: TRBV19
abundance: NA
len: 15
d_gene: NA
CDR3nt: TGTGCCAGTAGTATAGGGCCAGGGGACTCCTACGAGCAGTACTTC
CDR3aa: CASSIGPGDSYEQYF

j_gene: TRBJ1-2
v_gene: TRBV3-1/TRBV3-2
abundance: NA
len: 15
d_gene: NA
CDR3nt: TGTGCCAGCAGCCAAGTGGTCACGGGGGGCTATGGCTACACCTTC
CDR3aa: CASSQVVTGGYGYTF

j_gene: TRBJ1-6
v_gene: TRBV6-5
abundance: NA
len: 16
d_gene: NA
CDR3nt: TGTGCCAGCAGTTACCGTCCCGCAGCGGGTAATTCACCCCTCCACTTT
CDR3aa: CASSYRPAAGNSPLHF

j_gene: TRBJ2-7
v_gene: TRBV9
abundance: NA
len: 14
d_gene: NA
CDR3nt: TGTGCCAGCAGCGTAGGGGTGGAGCCCTACGAGCAGTACTTC
CDR3aa: CASSVGVEPYEQYF

j_gene: TRBJ2-1
v_gene: TRBV5-8
abundance: NA
len: 14
d_gene: TRBD2
CDR3nt: TGTGCCAGCAGCTGGGGGGGAGTCTACAATGAGCAGTTCTTC
CDR3aa: CASSWGGVYNEQFF

j_gene: TRBJ1-2
v_gene: TRBV28
abundance: NA
len: 14
d_gene: NA
CDR3nt: TGTGCCAGCAGCCCTACCCAGGATTTTTATGGCTACACCTTC
CDR3aa: CASSPTQDFYGYTF

j_gene: TRBJ2-1
v_gene: TRBV25-1
abundance: NA
len: 14
d_gene: NA
CDR3nt: TGTGCCAGCAGGTTTGGTCGGTCCTACAATGAGCAGTTCTTC
CDR3aa: CASRFGRSYNEQFF

j_gene: TRBJ2-1
v_gene: TRBV10-2
abundance: NA
len: 15
d_gene: TRBD1
CDR3nt: TGCGCCAGCAGTGGGACAGGGGGTCCCTACAATGAGCAGTTCTTC
CDR3aa: CASSGTGGPYNEQFF

j_gene: TRBJ2-3
v_gene: TRBV5-1
abundance: NA
len: 14
d_gene: NA
CDR3nt: TGCGCCAGCACTCCAGGCTGGAGCACAGATACGCAGTATTTT
CDR3aa: CASTPGWSTDTQYF

j_gene: TRBJ1-1
v_gene: TRBV5-6
abundance: NA
len: 14
d_gene: NA
CDR3nt: TGTGCCAGCAGCTTTTTAGGGGAGAACACTGAAGCTTTCTTT
CDR3aa: CASSFLGENTEAFF

j_gene: TRBJ1-2
v_gene: TRBV18
abundance: NA
len: 15
d_gene: NA
CDR3nt: TGTGCCAGCTCACCATCCGCTATCGAAAACTATGGCTACACCTTC
CDR3aa: CASSPSAIENYGYTF

j_gene: TRBJ2-2
v_gene: TRBV9
abundance: NA
len: 15
d_gene: NA
CDR3nt: TGTGCCAGCAGCGTGCAGGTGTCGAACACCGGGGAGCTGTTTTTT
CDR3aa: CASSVQVSNTGELFF

j_gene: TRBJ2-3
v_gene: TRBV19
abundance: NA
len: 16
d_gene: TRBD2
CDR3nt: TGTGCCAGTAGTATAGCTGTCATAGCGGGAAGAGATACGCAGTATTTT
CDR3aa: CASSIAVIAGRDTQYF

j_gene: TRBJ1-1
v_gene: TRBV5-1
abundance: NA
len: 15
d_gene: NA
CDR3nt: TGCGCCAGCAGCTTGCCGCCCCCAGGTAACACTGAAGCTTTCTTT
CDR3aa: CASSLPPPGNTEAFF

j_gene: TRBJ1-1
v_gene: TRBV11-2
abundance: few
len: 14
d_gene: NA
CDR3nt: TGTGCCAGCAGCTTTATTATGTTAAACACTGAAGCTTTCTTT
CDR3aa: CASSFIMLNTEAFF

j_gene: TRBJ1-3
v_gene: TRBV15
abundance: NA
len: 15
d_gene: NA
CDR3nt: TGTGCCACCAGCAGAGATTTCCGGGTGGGAAACACCATATATTTT
CDR3aa: CATSRDFRVGNTIYF

j_gene: TRBJ2-1
v_gene: TRBV9
abundance: NA
len: 15
d_gene: TRBD2
CDR3nt: TGTGCCAGCAGCGTTAGCGGGAGCTCCTACAATGAGCAGTTCTTC
CDR3aa: CASSVSGSSYNEQFF

j_gene: TRBJ1-5
v_gene: TRBV23-1
abundance: NA
len: 16
d_gene: NA
CDR3nt: TGCGCCAGCAGTCAAAACCAGGGATCGAGCAATCAGCCCCAGCATTTT
CDR3aa: CASSQNQGSSNQPQHF

j_gene: TRBJ1-5
v_gene: TRBV2
abundance: NA
len: 13
d_gene: NA
CDR3nt: TGTGCCAGCAGTGAAGGCGGATCCGGGCCCCAGCATTTT
CDR3aa: CASSEGGSGPQHF

j_gene: TRBJ2-1
v_gene: TRBV5-4
abundance: NA
len: 16
d_gene: NA
CDR3nt: TGTGCCAGCAGCTTGGGATTAGCGGTATCCTACAATGAGCAGTTCTTC
CDR3aa: CASSLGLAVSYNEQFF

j_gene: TRBJ1-2
v_gene: TRBV3-1/TRBV3-2
abundance: NA
len: 13
d_gene: NA
CDR3nt: TGTGCCAGCAGCCAAGATCGTCGAGTAGGCTACACCTTC
CDR3aa: CASSQDRRVGYTF

j_gene: TRBJ1-1
v_gene: TRBV5-1
abundance: NA
len: 14
d_gene: NA
CDR3nt: TGCGCCAGCAGCTTGTGGGCAGGGGAGACTGAAGCTTTCTTT
CDR3aa: CASSLWAGETEAFF

j_gene: TRBJ1-6
v_gene: TRBV15
abundance: NA
len: 15
d_gene: TRBD1
CDR3nt: TGTGCCACCAGCAGAGAGGGACAGGGGAATTCACCCCTCCACTTT
CDR3aa: CATSREGQGNSPLHF

j_gene: TRBJ2-7
v_gene: TRBV5-8
abundance: NA
len: 14
d_gene: TRBD1
CDR3nt: TGTGCCAGCACCGAGGGGACAGGGTCCTACGAGCAGTACTTC
CDR3aa: CASTEGTGSYEQYF

j_gene: TRBJ1-2
v_gene: TRBV28
abundance: few
len: 14
d_gene: NA
CDR3nt: TGTGCCACCGTGTGGGGGGGGATTACCTATGGCTACACCTTC
CDR3aa: CATVWGGITYGYTF

j_gene: TRBJ2-2
v_gene: TRBV29-1
abundance: once
len: 14
d_gene: NA
CDR3nt: TGCAGCGCTTCCGGGACAAGAGAACCCGGGGAGCTGTTTTTT
CDR3aa: CSASGTREPGELFF

j_gene: TRBJ2-2
v_gene: TRBV19
abundance: once
len: 15
d_gene: NA
CDR3nt: TGTGCCAGTTCGCCTCTAGGGGGGAACACCGGGGAGCTGTTTTTT
CDR3aa: CASSPLGGNTGELFF